This T cell receptor (beta chain) came from a study of cytomegalovirus exposure and HLA in healthy donors. The study's findings and limits: The authors listed some 150 TCR beta chains as cytomegalovirus-associated. Most TCR sequences were seen very rarely across donors, but some public TCRs occurred in many.

Libraries were prepared by immunoSEQ multiplex PCR; TCRdb keeps only in-frame clonotypes and omits some of them. The table includes some 180,000 clones, around nine tenths detected once. Comments on this clone: Its antigen is as yet unknown.

CDR1 and CDR2 from the germline V gene are PRHDT and FYEKMQ (reference sequence). The CDR3 length is 15 residues. The V segment lost 5 bases and the J segment 0 bases; nucleotides outside the gene matches: 3. The TCR originated in a man aged 25 to 40 in good health and CMV-seropositive. The chain carries TRBV13 and TRBJ2-3; 9 positions match TRBD1. The sample was PBMCs. CDR3 DNA: TGTGCCAGCAGCCGACAGGGGGTTAGCACAGATACGCAGTATTTT. Translating gives CASSRQGVSTDTQYF.